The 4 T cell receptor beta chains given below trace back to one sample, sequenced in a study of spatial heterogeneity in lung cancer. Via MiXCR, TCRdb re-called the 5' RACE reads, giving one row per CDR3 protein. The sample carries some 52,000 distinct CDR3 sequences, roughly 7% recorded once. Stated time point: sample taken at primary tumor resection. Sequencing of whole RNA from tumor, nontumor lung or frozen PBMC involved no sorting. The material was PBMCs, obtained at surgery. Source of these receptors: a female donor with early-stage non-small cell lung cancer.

In DNA form, the CDR3 reads TGTGCCAGCAGTTCTAGCGGGGGGGCCTTCCCCGATACGCAGTATTTT. Its translation is CASSSSGGAFPDTQYF. The J gene is TRBJ2-3, the V gene TRBV28; 12 bases are shared with TRBD2. CDR1 is MDHEN and CDR2 is SYDVKM in the germline V gene. The junction had 8 bases not matched to a gene; V was cut back by 4 bases and J by 6 bases. There are 16 residues in the CDR3.

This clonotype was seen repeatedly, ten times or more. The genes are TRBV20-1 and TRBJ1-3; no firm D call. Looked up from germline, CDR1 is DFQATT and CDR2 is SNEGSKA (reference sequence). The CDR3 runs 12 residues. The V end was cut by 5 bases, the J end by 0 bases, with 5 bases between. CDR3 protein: CSAFSSGNTIYF. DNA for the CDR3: TGCAGTGCTTTTAGCTCTGGAAACACCATATATTTT.

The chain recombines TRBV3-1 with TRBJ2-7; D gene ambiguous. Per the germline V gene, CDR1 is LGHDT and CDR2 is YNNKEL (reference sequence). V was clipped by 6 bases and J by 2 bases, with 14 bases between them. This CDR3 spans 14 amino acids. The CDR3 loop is CASSPDTITYEQYF. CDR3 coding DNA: TGTGCCAGCAGTCCAGATACCATAACCTACGAGCAGTACTTC.

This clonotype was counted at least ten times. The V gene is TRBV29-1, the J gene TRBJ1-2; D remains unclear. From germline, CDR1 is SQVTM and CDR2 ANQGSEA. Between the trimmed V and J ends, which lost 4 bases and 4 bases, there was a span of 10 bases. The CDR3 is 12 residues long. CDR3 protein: CSVGVEVYGYTF. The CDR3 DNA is TGCAGCGTTGGGGTCGAGGTCTATGGCTACACCTTC.